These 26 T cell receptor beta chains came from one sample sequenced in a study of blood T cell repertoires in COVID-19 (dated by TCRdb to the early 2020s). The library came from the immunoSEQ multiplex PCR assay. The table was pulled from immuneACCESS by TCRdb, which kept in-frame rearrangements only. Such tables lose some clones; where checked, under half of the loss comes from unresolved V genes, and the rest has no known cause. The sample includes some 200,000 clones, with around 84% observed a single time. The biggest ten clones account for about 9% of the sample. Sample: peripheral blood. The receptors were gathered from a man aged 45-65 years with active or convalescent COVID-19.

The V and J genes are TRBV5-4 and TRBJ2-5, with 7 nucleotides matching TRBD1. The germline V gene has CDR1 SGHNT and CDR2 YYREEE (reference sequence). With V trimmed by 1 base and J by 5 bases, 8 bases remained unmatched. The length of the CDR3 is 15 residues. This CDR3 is CASSLRRGQGETQYF. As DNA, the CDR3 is TGTGCCAGCAGCTTGCGAAGGGGGCAGGGGGAGACCCAGTACTTC.

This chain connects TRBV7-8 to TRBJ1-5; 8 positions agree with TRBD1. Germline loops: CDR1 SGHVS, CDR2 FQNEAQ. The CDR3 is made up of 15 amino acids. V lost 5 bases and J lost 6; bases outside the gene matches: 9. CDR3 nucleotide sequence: TGTGCCAGCAGCCGAGGGTCAGGGGGCCTTCAGCCCCAGCATTTT. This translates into CASSRGSGGLQPQHF. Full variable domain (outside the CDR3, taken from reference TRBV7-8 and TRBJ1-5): GAGVSQSPRYKVAKRGQDVALRCDPISGHVSLFWYQQALGQGPEFLTYFQNEAQLDKSGLPSDRFFAERPEGSVSTLKIQRTQQEDSAVYLCASSRGSGGLQPQHFGDGTRLSIL.

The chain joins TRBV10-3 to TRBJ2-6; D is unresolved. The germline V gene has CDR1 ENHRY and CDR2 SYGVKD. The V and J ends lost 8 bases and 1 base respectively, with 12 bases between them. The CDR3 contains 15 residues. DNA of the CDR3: TGTGCCATCGCCCCTCAGATTTCTGGGGCCAACGTCCTGACTTTC. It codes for CAIAPQISGANVLTF.

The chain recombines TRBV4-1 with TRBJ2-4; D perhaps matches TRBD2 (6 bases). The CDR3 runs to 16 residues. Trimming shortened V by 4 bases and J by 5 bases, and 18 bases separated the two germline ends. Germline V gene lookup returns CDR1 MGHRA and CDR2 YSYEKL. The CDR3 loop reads CASSLDNSWGENIQYF. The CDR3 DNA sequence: TGCGCCAGCAGCCTGGACAATAGCTGGGGGGAAAACATTCAGTACTTC.

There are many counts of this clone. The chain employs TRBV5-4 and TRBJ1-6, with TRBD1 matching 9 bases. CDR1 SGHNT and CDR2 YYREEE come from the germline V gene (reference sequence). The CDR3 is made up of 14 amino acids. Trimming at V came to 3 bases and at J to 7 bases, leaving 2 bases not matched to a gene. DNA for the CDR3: TGTGCCAGCAGCTGGGGACAGGGCAATTCACCCCTCCACTTT. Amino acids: CASSWGQGNSPLHF. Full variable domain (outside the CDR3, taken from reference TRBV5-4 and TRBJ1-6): ETGVTQSPTHLIKTRGQQVTLRCSSQSGHNTVSWYQQALGQGPQFIFQYYREEENGRGNFPPRFSGLQFPNYSSELNVNALELDDSALYLCASSWGQGNSPLHFGNGTRLTVT.

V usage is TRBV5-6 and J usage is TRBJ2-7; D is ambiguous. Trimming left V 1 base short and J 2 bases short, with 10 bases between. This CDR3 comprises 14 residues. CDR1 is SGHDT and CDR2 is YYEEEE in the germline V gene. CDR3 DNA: TGTGCCAGCAGCTTGTACACAACTACCTACGAGCAGTACGTC. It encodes CASSLYTTTYEQYV.

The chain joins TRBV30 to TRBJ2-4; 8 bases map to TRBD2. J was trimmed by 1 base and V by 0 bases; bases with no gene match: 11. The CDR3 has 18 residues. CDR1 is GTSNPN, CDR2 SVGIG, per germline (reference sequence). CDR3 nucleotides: TGTGCCTGGAGTGTAGGGACGGGGGGGCAATCGGCCAAAAACATTCAGTACTTC. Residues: CAWSVGTGGQSAKNIQYF.

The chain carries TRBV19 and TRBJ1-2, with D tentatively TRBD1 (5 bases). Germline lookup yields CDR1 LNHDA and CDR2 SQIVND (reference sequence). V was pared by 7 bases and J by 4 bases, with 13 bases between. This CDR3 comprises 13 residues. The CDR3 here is CASTPTGGYGYTF. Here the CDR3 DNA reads TGTGCCAGTACCCCAACGGGGGGCTATGGCTACACCTTC.

CDR3 in amino acids: CASSFRTGLGYTF. DNA of the CDR3: TGTGCCAGCAGTTTCCGGACAGGGTTGGGCTACACCTTC. This chain uses TRBV27 with TRBJ1-2, with 8 bases aligning to TRBD1. The CDR3 runs 13 residues. The ends lost 3 bases at V and 8 bases at J; junction bases unmatched: 5. Looked up from germline, CDR1 is MNHEY and CDR2 is SMNVEV (reference sequence).

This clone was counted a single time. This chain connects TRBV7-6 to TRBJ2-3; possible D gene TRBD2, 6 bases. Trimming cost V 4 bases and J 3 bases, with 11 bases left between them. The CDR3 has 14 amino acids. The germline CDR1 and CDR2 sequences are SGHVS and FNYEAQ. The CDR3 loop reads CASSSGLQTDTQYF. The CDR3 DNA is TGTGCCAGCAGCTCCGGACTACAGACAGATACGCAGTATTTT. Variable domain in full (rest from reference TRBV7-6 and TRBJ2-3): GAGVSQSPRYKVTKRGQDVALRCDPISGHVSLYWYRQALGQGPEFLTYFNYEAQQDKSGLPNDRFSAERPEGSISTLTIQRTEQRDSAMYRCASSSGLQTDTQYFGPGTRLTVL.

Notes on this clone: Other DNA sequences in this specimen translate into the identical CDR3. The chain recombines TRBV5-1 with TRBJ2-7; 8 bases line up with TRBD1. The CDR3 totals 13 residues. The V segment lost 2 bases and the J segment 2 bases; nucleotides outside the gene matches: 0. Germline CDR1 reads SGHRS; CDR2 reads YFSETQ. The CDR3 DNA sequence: TGCGCCAGCAGCTTACAGGGGGCCTACGAGCAGTACTTC. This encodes CASSLQGAYEQYF. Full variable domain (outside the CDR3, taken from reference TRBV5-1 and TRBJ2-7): KAGVTQTPRYLIKTRGQQVTLSCSPISGHRSVSWYQQTPGQGLQFLFEYFSETQRNKGNFPGRFSGRQFSNSRSEMNVSTLELGDSALYLCASSLQGAYEQYFGPGTRLTVT.

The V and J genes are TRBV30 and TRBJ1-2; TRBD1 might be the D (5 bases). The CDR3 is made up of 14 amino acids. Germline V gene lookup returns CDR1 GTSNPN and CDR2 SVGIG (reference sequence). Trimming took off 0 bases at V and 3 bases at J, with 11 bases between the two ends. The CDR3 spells CAWSVDSSYYGYTF. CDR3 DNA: TGTGCCTGGAGTGTCGACAGCTCTTACTATGGCTACACCTTC.

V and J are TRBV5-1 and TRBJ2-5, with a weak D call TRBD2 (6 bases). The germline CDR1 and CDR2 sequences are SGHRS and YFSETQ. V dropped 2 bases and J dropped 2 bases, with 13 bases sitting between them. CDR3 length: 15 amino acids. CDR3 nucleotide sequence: TGCGCCAGCAGCTTACCGGGGGTCTCTCAAGAGACCCAGTACTTC. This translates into CASSLPGVSQETQYF.

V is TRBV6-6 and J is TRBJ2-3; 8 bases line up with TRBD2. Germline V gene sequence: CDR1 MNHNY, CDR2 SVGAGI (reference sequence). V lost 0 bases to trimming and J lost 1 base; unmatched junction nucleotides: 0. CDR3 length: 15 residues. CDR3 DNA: TGTGCCAGCAGTTACTCGCGGGGGGGCACAGATACGCAGTATTTT. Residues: CASSYSRGGTDTQYF.

CDR3 nucleotides: TGTGCTAGTGGTTTGTTCCGGACAGGTACCACCGGGGAGCTGTTTTTT. This translates into CASGLFRTGTTGELFF. This chain uses TRBV12-5 with TRBJ2-2, with 7 positions matching TRBD1. Losses at the gene ends were 2 bases for V and 4 bases for J; bases not matched to a gene: 7. This CDR3 has 16 residues. CDR1 is LGHNT and CDR2 is FRNRAP in the germline V gene. Supplemented by reference TRBV12-5 and TRBJ2-2, the full variable domain reads DARVTQTPRHKVTEMGQEVTMRCQPILGHNTVFWYRQTMMQGLELLAYFRNRAPLDDSGMPKDRFSAEMPDATLATLKIQPSEPRDSAVYFCASGLFRTGTTGELFFGEGSRLTVL.

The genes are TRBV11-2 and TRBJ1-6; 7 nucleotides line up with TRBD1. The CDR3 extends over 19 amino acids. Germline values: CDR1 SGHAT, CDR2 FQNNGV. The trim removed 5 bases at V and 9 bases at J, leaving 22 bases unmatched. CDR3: CASSPRAGTDSGESSPLHF. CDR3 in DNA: TGTGCCAGCAGCCCCAGGGCGGGGACAGACTCTGGGGAAAGTTCACCCCTCCACTTT. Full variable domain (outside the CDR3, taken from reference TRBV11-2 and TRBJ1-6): EAGVAQSPRYKIIEKRQSVAFWCNPISGHATLYWYQQILGQGPKLLIQFQNNGVVDDSQLPKDRFSAERLKGVDSTLKIQPAKLEDSAVYLCASSPRAGTDSGESSPLHFGNGTRLTVT.

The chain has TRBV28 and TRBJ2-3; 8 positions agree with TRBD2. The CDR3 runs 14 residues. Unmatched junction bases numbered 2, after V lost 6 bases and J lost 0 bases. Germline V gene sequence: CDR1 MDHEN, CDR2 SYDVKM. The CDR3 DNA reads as TGTGCCAGCAGGGGCGGGGGGAGCACAGATACGCAGTATTTT. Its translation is CASRGGGSTDTQYF.

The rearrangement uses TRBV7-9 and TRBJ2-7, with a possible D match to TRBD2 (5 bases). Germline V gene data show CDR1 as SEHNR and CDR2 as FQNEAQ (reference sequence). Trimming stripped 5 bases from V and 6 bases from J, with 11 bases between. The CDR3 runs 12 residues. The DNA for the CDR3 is TGTGCCAGCAGCCTCGGGGAACGCGAGCAGTACTTC. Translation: CASSLGEREQYF. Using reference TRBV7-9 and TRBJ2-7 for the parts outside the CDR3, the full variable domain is DTGVSQNPRHKITKRGQNVTFRCDPISEHNRLYWYRQTLGQGPEFLTYFQNEAQLEKSRLLSDRFSAERPKGSFSTLEIQRTEQGDSAMYLCASSLGEREQYFGPGTRLTVT.

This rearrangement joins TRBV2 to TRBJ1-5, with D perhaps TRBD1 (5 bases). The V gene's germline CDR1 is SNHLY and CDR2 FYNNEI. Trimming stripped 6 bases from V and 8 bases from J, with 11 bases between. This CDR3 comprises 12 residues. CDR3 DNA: TGTGCCAGCAGGGGGACGGGGGAGCCCCAGCATTTT. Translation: CASRGTGEPQHF.

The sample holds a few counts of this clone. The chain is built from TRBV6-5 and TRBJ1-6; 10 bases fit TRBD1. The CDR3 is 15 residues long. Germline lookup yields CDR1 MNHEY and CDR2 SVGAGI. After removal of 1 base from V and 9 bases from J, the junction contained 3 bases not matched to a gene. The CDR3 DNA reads TGTGCCAGCAGTTACTATAGGACAGGGGGTTCACCCCTCCACTTT. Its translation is CASSYYRTGGSPLHF.

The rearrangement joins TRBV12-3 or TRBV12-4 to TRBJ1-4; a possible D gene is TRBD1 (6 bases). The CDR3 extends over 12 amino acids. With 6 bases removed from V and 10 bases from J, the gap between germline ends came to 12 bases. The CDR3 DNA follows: TGTGCCAGCAGGGGGGACAACTTAAAACTGTTTTTT. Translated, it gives CASRGDNLKLFF.

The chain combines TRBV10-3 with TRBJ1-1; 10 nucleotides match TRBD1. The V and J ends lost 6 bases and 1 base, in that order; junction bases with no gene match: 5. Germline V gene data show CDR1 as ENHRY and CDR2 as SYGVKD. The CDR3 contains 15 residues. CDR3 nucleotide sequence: TGTGCCATCAGAGAAAGGGACAGGGGGAACACTGAAGCTTTCTTT. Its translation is CAIRERDRGNTEAFF.

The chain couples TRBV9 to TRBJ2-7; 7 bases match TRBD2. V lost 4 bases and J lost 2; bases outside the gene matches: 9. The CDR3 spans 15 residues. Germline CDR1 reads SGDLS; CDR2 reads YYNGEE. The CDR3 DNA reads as TGTGCCAGCAGCCTGCGGGGAGGGGTCACCTACGAGCAGTACTTC. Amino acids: CASSLRGGVTYEQYF.

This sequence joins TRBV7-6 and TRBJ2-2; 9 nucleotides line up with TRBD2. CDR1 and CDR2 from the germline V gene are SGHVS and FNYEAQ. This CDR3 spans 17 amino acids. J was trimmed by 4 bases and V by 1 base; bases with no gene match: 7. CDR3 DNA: TGTGCCAGCAGCTTAGTGGCGGGAGGGCCTTTCACCGGGGAGCTGTTTTTT. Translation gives CASSLVAGGPFTGELFF. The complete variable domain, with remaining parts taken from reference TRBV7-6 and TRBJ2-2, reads GAGVSQSPRYKVTKRGQDVALRCDPISGHVSLYWYRQALGQGPEFLTYFNYEAQQDKSGLPNDRFSAERPEGSISTLTIQRTEQRDSAMYRCASSLVAGGPFTGELFFGEGSRLTVL.

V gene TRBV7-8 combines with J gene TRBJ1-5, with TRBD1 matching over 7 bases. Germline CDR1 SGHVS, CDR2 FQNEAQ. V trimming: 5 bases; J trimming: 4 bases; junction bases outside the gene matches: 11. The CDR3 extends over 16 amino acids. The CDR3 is CASSLRRTGSNQPQHF. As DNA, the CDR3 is TGTGCCAGCAGCCTAAGACGGACAGGCAGTAATCAGCCCCAGCATTTT.

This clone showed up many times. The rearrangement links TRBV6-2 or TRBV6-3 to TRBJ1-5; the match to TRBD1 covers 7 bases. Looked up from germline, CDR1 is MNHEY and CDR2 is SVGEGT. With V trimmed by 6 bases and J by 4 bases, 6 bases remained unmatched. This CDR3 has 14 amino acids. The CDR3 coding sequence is TGTGCCAGCAGCCCCGGGACAGTTAATCAGCCCCAGCATTTT. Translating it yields CASSPGTVNQPQHF.